This T cell receptor (beta chain) originates from a study of HIV-infected patients and healthy controls. This clonotype was detected ten times or more. Whole blood was used without fractionation, so all unsorted peripheral T cells were included. Reverse transcription used 450 to 650 ng RNA and constant-region primers for alpha and beta. Using multiplexing indices, alpha and beta chain libraries were generated apart by chain-specific third strand synthesis. MiXCR was run by TCRdb on the 5' RACE reads, yielding one entry per CDR3 protein. Of more than 15,000 distinct CDR3 sequences listed, less than 15% are singletons. Trimming left V 1 base short and J 8 bases short, with 8 bases between. Per germline, CDR1 MDHEN and CDR2 SYDVKM. The CDR3 spans 12 residues.

What was sequenced was blood. The chain links TRBV28 to TRBJ1-1, with D unclear. This TCR was recovered from an adult in good health. The CDR3 sequence is CASSLLLGEAFF. The CDR3 region has the DNA TGTGCCAGCAGTTTATTACTCGGGGAAGCTTTCTTT.